This is a list of T cell receptor beta chains from one sample in a study of radiotherapy plus CTLA-4 blockade in lung cancer. Assay used: immunoSEQ multiplex PCR; TCRdb lists only in-frame clones, some missing. The sample lists 80,000 or so clones, over 70% seen once, with approximately 4% in the top ten. Sequencing used peripheral blood, obtained from a patient treated with radiotherapy plus ipilimumab. The receptors shown here come from a human donor with non-small cell lung cancer who had a partial response to radiotherapy plus ipilimumab. Some clones in this sample may be carry-over from other donors' samples. The CDR3 runs from the conserved cysteine through the conserved F or W. A D gene is named only where the DNA matches it firmly. For some rows the clone size is stated as once, few or many, or as a class when expanded; others skip it.

v_gene,abundance,j_gene,d_gene,CDR3aa,CDR3nt
TRBV18,NA,TRBJ2-2,NA,CASSPRQAGTGELFF,TGTGCCAGCTCACCACGACAGGCCGGCACCGGGGAGCTGTTTTTT
TRBV19,NA,TRBJ1-1,TRBD1,CASRGDREWRGNTEAFF,TGTGCCAGTAGGGGAGACAGGGAGTGGCGGGGGAACACTGAAGCTTTCTTT
TRBV19,NA,TRBJ1-5,NA,CASTQGGRGGNQPQHF,TGTGCCAGTACCCAAGGGGGGAGGGGAGGCAATCAGCCCCAGCATTTT
TRBV18,once,TRBJ1-5,NA,CASSPRAGGNQPQHF,TGTGCCAGCTCACCAAGGGCAGGGGGCAATCAGCCCCAGCATTTT
TRBV28,NA,TRBJ1-2,TRBD1,CASSWTGSDGYTF,TGTGCCAGCAGTTGGACAGGCTCCGATGGCTACACCTTC
TRBV7-2,once,TRBJ2-1,TRBD2,CASSLAAAGEVEQFF,TGTGCCAGCAGCTTAGCAGCAGCGGGGGAGGTTGAGCAGTTCTTC
TRBV5-1,NA,TRBJ2-3,TRBD2,CASSSAGGPGTDTQYF,TGCGCCAGCAGCAGCGCGGGAGGGCCTGGCACAGATACGCAGTATTTT
TRBV28,NA,TRBJ2-7,NA,CASSATGTPSSYEQYF,TGTGCCAGCAGTGCCACCGGGACTCCCAGCTCCTACGAGCAGTACTTC
TRBV10-3,NA,TRBJ2-3,NA,CAISEGLSGIADTQYF,TGTGCCATCAGTGAGGGACTATCCGGGATCGCAGATACGCAGTATTTT
TRBV7-3,NA,TRBJ2-2,TRBD1,CASSSRTGHGELFF,TGTGCCAGCAGCTCTCGGACAGGGCACGGGGAGCTGTTTTTT
TRBV29-1,NA,TRBJ2-1,TRBD1,CSAGQGAPEGQFF,TGCAGCGCCGGACAGGGGGCGCCGGAGGGGCAGTTCTTC
TRBV7-8,NA,TRBJ2-3,TRBD2,CASSPRRLSGGSTDTQYF,TGTGCCAGCAGCCCCCGTAGGCTTAGCGGGGGAAGCACAGATACGCAGTATTTT
TRBV30,NA,TRBJ1-2,TRBD1,CAWSKWTGPNYGYTF,TGTGCCTGGAGTAAATGGACAGGTCCTAACTATGGCTACACCTTC
TRBV18,NA,TRBJ2-5,NA,CASSPGRVETQYF,TGTGCCAGCTCACCAGGTCGAGTCGAGACCCAGTACTTC
TRBV4-3,NA,TRBJ2-1,TRBD1,CASSSRGNEQFF,TGCGCCAGCAGCAGCAGGGGGAATGAGCAGTTCTTC
TRBV13,NA,TRBJ1-1,TRBD1,CASSLPPGGISLEAFF,TGTGCCAGCAGCTTACCCCCAGGGGGCATTTCCCTTGAAGCTTTCTTT